Below, one T cell receptor (beta chain) is given with its context. Its antigen remains unknown. These data originate in a study of a mutant IDH1 vaccine in newly diagnosed glioma. At the level of the study: Visits V12 and V13 fell at weeks 35 and 47, respectively.

Time point noted: week 47, end of study. The investigators gave 300 ug of mutant IDH1 20-mer peptide in each vaccine dose, together with topical imiquimod. New WHO grade 3 or 4 astrocytomas that were IDH1-mutant and ATRX-lost had been found in donors. Sequenced by immunoSEQ multiplex PCR; TCRdb stores in-frame clones only, minus some. The table has about 90,000 clones, just under 90% seen once; the top ten hold over 0.7%. Notes on the study in general: No link was apparently found between pseudoprogression and changes in top peripheral T cell clonotypes. Induction of immune responses by the vaccine occurred in more than 85% of patients.

This CDR3 contains 13 residues. Germline CDR1 reads SGDLS; CDR2 reads YYNGEE. Trimming shortened V by 0 bases and J by 6 bases, and 7 bases separated the two germline ends. This receptor was taken from a woman aged 45 to 65 with glioma. Sequenced material: PBMCs, taken from a glioma patient whose treatment included an IDH1 peptide vaccine. The chain links TRBV9 to TRBJ2-1; D uncertain. CDR3 DNA sequence: TGTGCCAGCAGCGTAGATCAGTTCAATGAGCAGTTCTTC. The encoded protein is CASSVDQFNEQFF.